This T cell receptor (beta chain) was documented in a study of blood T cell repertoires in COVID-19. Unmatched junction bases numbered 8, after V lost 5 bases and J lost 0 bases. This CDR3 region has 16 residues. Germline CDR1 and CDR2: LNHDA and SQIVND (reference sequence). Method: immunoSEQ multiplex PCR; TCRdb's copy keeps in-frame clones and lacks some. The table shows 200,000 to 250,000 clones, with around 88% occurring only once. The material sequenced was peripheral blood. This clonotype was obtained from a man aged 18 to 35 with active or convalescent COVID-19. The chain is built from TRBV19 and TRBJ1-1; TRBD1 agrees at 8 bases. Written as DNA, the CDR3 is TGTGCCAGTAGTTACCCGACAGGGGCTGTGAACACTGAAGCTTTCTTT. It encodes CASSYPTGAVNTEAFF.